These 7 T cell receptor beta chains came from one sample sequenced in a study of OX40 agonist ivuxolimab in advanced cancers. Data came from immunoSEQ multiplex PCR; TCRdb stores just in-frame clones and leaves some out. The sample carries fewer than 100,000 clones, approximately 80% recorded once. The starting material was CD4+ or CD8+ T cells sorted from blood, obtained in a trial of the OX40 agonist ivuxolimab. All receptors come from an adult with an advanced solid tumor such as melanoma, head and neck, liver or kidney cancer.

The V and J genes are TRBV7-2 and TRBJ2-7; TRBD2 might be the D (6 bases). Germline V gene data show CDR1 as SGHTA and CDR2 as FQGNSA. V was trimmed by 1 base and J by 5 bases, leaving 9 bases between them. The CDR3 is 13 amino acids. CDR3 in amino acids: CASSLVAGNEQYF. In nucleotides, the CDR3 is TGTGCCAGCAGCTTAGTGGCGGGGAACGAGCAGTACTTC. The entire variable domain, with the rest obtained from reference TRBV7-2 and TRBJ2-7, is as follows: GAGVSQSPSNKVTEKGKDVELRCDPISGHTALYWYRQSLGQGLEFLIYFQGNSAPDKSGLPSDRFSAERTGGSVSTLTIQRTQQEDSAVYLCASSLVAGNEQYFGPGTRLTVT.

J is TRBJ1-2 and V is TRBV6-5, with D possibly matching TRBD1 (5 bases). CDR1 is MNHEY and CDR2 is SVGAGI in the germline V gene. Between the trimmed V and J ends, which lost 2 bases and 4 bases, there was a span of 14 bases. CDR3 length: 15 amino acids. The CDR3 coding sequence is TGTGCCAGCAGTTACCTCCGGGGGGGATCCTATGGCTACACCTTC. This codes for CASSYLRGGSYGYTF.

V usage is TRBV19 and J usage is TRBJ1-2, with 8 bases fitting TRBD1. The CDR3 spans 15 residues. V trimming: 3 bases; J trimming: 7 bases; junction bases outside the gene matches: 10. Germline CDR1 is LNHDA and CDR2 is SQIVND (reference sequence). The DNA for the CDR3 is TGTGCCAGTAGTATTTTAGGCAGGGGGCGAGGTGGCTACACCTTC. Translated: CASSILGRGRGGYTF.

The genes are TRBV27 and TRBJ2-1; 14 nucleotides align to TRBD2. V dropped 4 bases and J dropped 7; count of bases not matched to a gene: 3. CDR3 length equals 15 residues. The germline CDR1 and CDR2 sequences are MNHEY and SMNVEV (reference sequence). The CDR3 here is CASSSRTSGRNEQFF. CDR3 bases: TGTGCCAGCAGTTCCCGGACTAGCGGGAGGAATGAGCAGTTCTTC.

J is TRBJ2-1 and V is TRBV13; 10 bases agree with TRBD2. V was clipped by 3 bases and J by 5 bases; unmatched bases: 4. The V gene's germline CDR1 is PRHDT and CDR2 FYEKMQ (reference sequence). The CDR3 consists of 15 residues. Here the CDR3 DNA reads TGTGCCAGCAGCTTGGCCGGGACTAGCGACAATGAGCAGTTCTTC. It translates to CASSLAGTSDNEQFF. Combining the CDR3 with reference TRBV13 and TRBJ2-1 gives the whole variable domain AAGVIQSPRHLIKEKRETATLKCYPIPRHDTVYWYQQGPGQDPQFLISFYEKMQSDKGSIPDRFSAQQFSDYHSELNMSSLELGDSALYFCASSLAGTSDNEQFFGPGTRLTVL.

The V call is TRBV5-4, the J call TRBJ1-1, with 7 bases matching TRBD1. The CDR3 is 13 amino acids. J lost 4 bases, V lost 5 bases, and 5 bases had no gene match. Germline loops: CDR1 SGHNT, CDR2 YYREEE (reference sequence). For the CDR3, the DNA is TGTGCCAGCAGGCTCAGGGGGGGCACTGAAGCTTTCTTT. Encoded protein: CASRLRGGTEAFF.

The V gene is TRBV19, the J gene TRBJ1-5, with D hard to call. Trimming shortened V by 1 base and J by 2 bases, and 15 bases separated the two germline ends. The germline gives CDR1 LNHDA, CDR2 SQIVND (reference sequence). The CDR3 totals 17 residues. CDR3 sequence: CASSIGAILRGNQPQHF. The CDR3 DNA reads TGTGCCAGTAGTATAGGGGCGATCCTTCGGGGCAATCAGCCCCAGCATTTT.